The table lists the clone carrying this T cell receptor beta chain with many counts. Its antigen remains unknown. Profiling of TCR beta VDJ combinations and CDR3 sequences used genomic DNA as template. Using its own MiXCR run on the reads, TCRdb lists one record per CDR3 protein. The sample holds a few hundred thousand distinct CDR3 sequences; roughly 50% are singletons and the top ten take 20%. The sample comes from a study of CD8+CD57+ T cells in acquired aplastic anemia. Whole-study context: Sorted CD4+ and CD8+ cells yielded roughly 3.2 ug of DNA on average. Findings and caveats of the study: Fewer than 35 shared CD8+ CDR3s appeared highly expressed within patients' immunodominant clones.

Flow cytometry had shown expanded CD8+CD57+ cells in the patients chosen for sequencing. Sequenced sample: sorted CD4+, CD8+, or CD8+CD57+ T cells (not recorded which) from PBMCs. This receptor was identified in a human donor with aplastic anemia.

In nucleotides, the CDR3 is TGCGCCAGCAGCCCGGGGTGGGGGACAGAGAGCTACGAGCAGTACTTC. Its protein is CASSPGWGTESYEQYF. The chain couples TRBV5-1 to TRBJ2-7; 7 nucleotides agree with TRBD1. This CDR3 is built from 16 residues. Trimming took 4 bases from V and 3 from J; bases not matched to a gene: 13. Germline V gives CDR1 SGHRS, CDR2 YFSETQ.